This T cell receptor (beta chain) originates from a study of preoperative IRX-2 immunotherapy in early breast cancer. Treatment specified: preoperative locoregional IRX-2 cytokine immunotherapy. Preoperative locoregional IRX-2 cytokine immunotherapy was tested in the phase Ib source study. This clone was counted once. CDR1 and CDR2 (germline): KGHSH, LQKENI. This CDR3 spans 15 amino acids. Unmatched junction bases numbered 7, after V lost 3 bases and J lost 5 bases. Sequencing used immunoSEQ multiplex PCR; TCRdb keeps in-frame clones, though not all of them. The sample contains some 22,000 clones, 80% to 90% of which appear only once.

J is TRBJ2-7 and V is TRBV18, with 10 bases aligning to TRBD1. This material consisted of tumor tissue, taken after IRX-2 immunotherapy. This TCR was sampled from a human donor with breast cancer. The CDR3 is CASSPSTGGGDEQYF. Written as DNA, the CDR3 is TGTGCCAGCTCACCTTCGACAGGGGGCGGCGACGAGCAGTACTTC.